Listed here are 14 T cell receptor beta chains from one sample, sequenced in a study of technical replicates of blood from several donors. This table comes from immunoSEQ multiplex PCR, and its TCRdb copy is limited to in-frame clones, with some not included. Here the sample spans around 83,000 clones, 94% being singletons. The material sequenced was T cells isolated from PBMCs. These receptors came from a human donor in good health.

V is TRBV18 and J is TRBJ2-5; TRBD2 is a possible D gene (6 bases). V lost 6 bases and J 3 bases, leaving 11 bases between the germline ends. Germline CDR1 and CDR2: KGHSH and LQKENI. The CDR3 length is 13 residues. The CDR3 is CASSPRREETQYF. CDR3 sequence (DNA): TGTGCCAGCTCCCCGAGGAGGGAAGAGACCCAGTACTTC.

J is TRBJ2-3 and V is TRBV2, with TRBD2 matching over 7 bases. The V gene end was trimmed by 2 bases and the J gene end by 2 bases; junction bases not matched to a gene: 7. This CDR3 has 16 residues. Germline CDR1 SNHLY, CDR2 FYNNEI. The CDR3 DNA is TGTGCCAGCAGTGAACGGGCTAGCGGAACCACAGATACGCAGTATTTT. Translating gives CASSERASGTTDTQYF.

The chain carries TRBV7-3 and TRBJ2-3; TRBD1 matches at 7 bases. Germline V gene data show CDR1 as SGHTA and CDR2 as FQGTGA. Losses at the gene ends were 2 bases for V and 4 bases for J; bases not matched to a gene: 9. This CDR3 region has 16 residues. CDR3 bases: TGTGCCAGCAGCTTAGAAGGACAGGTGGGCGCAGATACGCAGTATTTT. Protein: CASSLEGQVGADTQYF.

This chain joins TRBV7-2 and TRBJ1-2; 7 bases are shared with TRBD1. V was pared by 5 bases and J by 6 bases, with 6 bases of the junction left unmatched. CDR1 SGHTA and CDR2 FQGNSA come from the germline V gene. This CDR3 has 13 amino acids. The CDR3 here is CASSAQGWDGYTF. CDR3 DNA sequence: TGTGCCAGCAGCGCACAGGGGTGGGATGGCTACACCTTC.

This chain links TRBV29-1 with TRBJ1-2; D not resolved. This CDR3 comprises 12 residues. Trimming took off 2 bases at V and 4 bases at J, with 8 bases between the two ends. Germline V CDR1 and CDR2: SQVTM, ANQGSEA. The CDR3 DNA sequence: TGCAGCGTTGAAACTTCGAGCTATGGCTACACCTTC. It codes for CSVETSSYGYTF.

This clone was found once. The chain carries TRBV5-4 and TRBJ2-1, with 9 positions matching TRBD2. After removal of 3 bases from V and 7 bases from J, the junction contained 2 bases not matched to a gene. The germline gives CDR1 SGHNT, CDR2 YYREEE (reference sequence). CDR3 size: 13 residues. As DNA, the CDR3 is TGTGCCAGCAGCTACGGACTAGCGAATGAGCAGTTCTTC. It translates to CASSYGLANEQFF.

The gene calls are TRBV11-2 and TRBJ2-7; D unclear. The CDR3 loop spans 15 amino acids. Trimming left V 3 bases short and J 0 bases short, with 12 bases between. The V gene's germline CDR1 is SGHAT and CDR2 FQNNGV. CDR3 nucleotides: TGTGCCAGCAGCTTCTCTTCAGGTAGCTCCTACGAGCAGTACTTC. Amino acids: CASSFSSGSSYEQYF.

V and J are TRBV5-1 and TRBJ1-5, with TRBD1 identical over 8 bases. This CDR3 has 15 residues. Trimming took 3 bases from V and 0 from J; bases not matched to a gene: 2. Germline V gene sequence: CDR1 SGHRS, CDR2 YFSETQ. CDR3 nucleotides: TGCGCCAGCAGCTCGACAGGGGATAGCAATCAGCCCCAGCATTTT. Its translation is CASSSTGDSNQPQHF.

As for this clone: Different DNA sequences within this sample yield the same CDR3. The chain carries TRBV4-1 and TRBJ2-7; 12 bases map to TRBD2. This CDR3 has 15 residues. Trimming cost V 1 base and J 2 bases; bases outside gene matches: 0. Germline V gene lookup returns CDR1 MGHRA and CDR2 YSYEKL. The CDR3 DNA reads as TGCGCCAGCAGCCAAGGACTAGCGGGAGCCTACGAGCAGTACTTC. Translated: CASSQGLAGAYEQYF.

The table lists this clone with a few counts. This chain links TRBV27 with TRBJ1-1; unclear D gene. Deletions cut 5 bases from V and 0 bases from J, with 7 bases between. CDR3 length equals 13 residues. CDR1 is MNHEY, CDR2 SMNVEV, per germline (reference sequence). For the CDR3, the DNA is TGTGCCAGCAGTCTGGGCATGAACACTGAAGCTTTCTTT. Residues: CASSLGMNTEAFF.

V is TRBV15 and J is TRBJ1-1; 7 nucleotides agree with TRBD1. Germline CDR1 LNHNV, CDR2 YYDKDF (reference sequence). Trimming took 2 bases from V and 1 from J; bases not matched to a gene: 4. This CDR3 is 15 amino acids long. The CDR3 bases are TGTGCCACCAGCAGACAGACAGGGTCGAACACTGAAGCTTTCTTT. It codes for CATSRQTGSNTEAFF.

The chain is built from TRBV5-1 and TRBJ2-7; perhaps TRBD1 as D (5 bases). This CDR3 comprises 14 residues. Trimming removed 4 bases at V and 2 bases at J, with 13 bases between. Germline V CDR1 and CDR2: SGHRS, YFSETQ. The CDR3 sequence is CASSISQGAYEQYF. CDR3 nucleotide sequence: TGCGCCAGCAGCATAAGCCAGGGCGCCTACGAGCAGTACTTC.

The gene calls are TRBV5-1 and TRBJ2-7; tentative D call: TRBD2 (5 bases). This CDR3 region has 16 residues. Germline lookup yields CDR1 SGHRS and CDR2 YFSETQ. V was clipped by 5 bases and J by 1 base, with 19 bases between them. DNA for the CDR3: TGCGCCAGCAGTCACACATTCAGAAGGGAGTCCTACGAGCAGTACTTC. Translated, it gives CASSHTFRRESYEQYF.

This chain links TRBV28 with TRBJ1-5, with TRBD1 as a possible D gene (6 bases). V was trimmed by 6 bases and J by 9 bases, leaving 21 bases between them. Germline CDR1 is MDHEN and CDR2 is SYDVKM. The CDR3 has 15 residues. CDR3: CASSSRDTLWWPQHF. The CDR3 nucleotides read TGTGCCAGCAGCTCCCGGGACACCCTATGGTGGCCCCAGCATTTT. The full variable domain, its missing parts supplied by reference TRBV28 and TRBJ1-5, is DVKVTQSSRYLVKRTGEKVFLECVQDMDHENMFWYRQDPGLGLRLIYFSYDVKMKEKGDIPEGYSVSREKKERFSLILESASTNQTSMYLCASSSRDTLWWPQHFGDGTRLSIL.